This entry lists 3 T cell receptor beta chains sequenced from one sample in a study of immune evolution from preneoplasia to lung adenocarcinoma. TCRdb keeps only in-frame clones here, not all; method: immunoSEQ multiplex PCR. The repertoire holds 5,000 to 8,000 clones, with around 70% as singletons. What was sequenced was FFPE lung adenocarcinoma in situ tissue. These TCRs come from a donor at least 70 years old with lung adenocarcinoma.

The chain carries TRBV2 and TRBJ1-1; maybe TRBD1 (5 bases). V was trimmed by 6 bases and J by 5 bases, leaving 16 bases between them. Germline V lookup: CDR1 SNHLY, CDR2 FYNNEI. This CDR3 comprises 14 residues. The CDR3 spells CASRYGGAVTEAFF. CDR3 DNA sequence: TGTGCCAGCAGGTACGGAGGGGCCGTTACTGAAGCTTTCTTT.

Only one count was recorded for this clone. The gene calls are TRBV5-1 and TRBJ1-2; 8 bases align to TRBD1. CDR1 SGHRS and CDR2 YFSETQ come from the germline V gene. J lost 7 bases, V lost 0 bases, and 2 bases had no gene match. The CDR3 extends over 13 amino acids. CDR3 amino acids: CASSLGRGLGYTF. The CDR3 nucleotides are TGCGCCAGCAGCTTGGGCAGGGGGCTTGGCTACACCTTC.

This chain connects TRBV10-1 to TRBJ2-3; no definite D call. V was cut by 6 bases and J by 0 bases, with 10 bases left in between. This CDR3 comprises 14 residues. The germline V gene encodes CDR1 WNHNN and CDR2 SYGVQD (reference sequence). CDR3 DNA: TGCGCCAGCAGCCAGACAACTAGCACAGATACGCAGTATTTT. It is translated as CASSQTTSTDTQYF.